Listed below are T cell receptor beta chains from one sample, sequenced in a study of shared clonotypes between healthy human individuals. Some clones are missing from TCRdb's copy, which holds only in-frame ones; the method was immunoSEQ multiplex PCR. The sample holds millions of clones, roughly 94% seen once. Input material: naive CD8+ T cells sorted from blood. These receptors came from a man younger than 30 in good health. CDR3s include the opening cysteine and the closing phenylalanine or tryptophan. D genes are given only for firm matches. Size values are once, few and many counts, or a class for expanded clones, and some rows have none.

D	V	size	J	DNA	CDR3
-	TRBV28	-	TRBJ2-5	TGTGCCAGCAGTTTAGGGCTGATTCAAGAGACCCAGTACTTC	CASSLGLIQETQYF
-	TRBV15	once	TRBJ1-4	TGTGCCACCAGCAGTTCGATTAATGAAAAACTGTTTTTT	CATSSSINEKLFF
-	TRBV28	-	TRBJ2-7	TGTGCCAGCAGTTTTCCCCTTAGGCAGGACCCCTGGACCTACGAGCAGTACTTC	CASSFPLRQDPWTYEQYF
TRBD2	TRBV12-5	-	TRBJ2-1	TGTGCTAGTGGCCCAACTCTCACCAGCGGGACGTACAATGAGCAGTTCTTC	CASGPTLTSGTYNEQFF
TRBD1	TRBV13	-	TRBJ2-2	TGTGCCAGCAGCTTCTCTACCGGGACAGGGCCCACCGGGGAGCTGTTTTTT	CASSFSTGTGPTGELFF
-	TRBV5-1	-	TRBJ1-1	TGCGCCAGCAGCTTCGGGGGCGCCGCTGAAGCTTTCTTT	CASSFGGAAEAFF
-	TRBV10-3	-	TRBJ1-4	TGTGCCATCAGTGATAATACTAATGAAAAACTGTTTTTT	CAISDNTNEKLFF
-	TRBV29-1	-	TRBJ2-1	TGCAGCGTTGGCTTGGGTTGGGGATCCTACAATGAGCAGTTCTTC	CSVGLGWGSYNEQFF
-	TRBV19	-	TRBJ2-1	TGTGCCAGTAGTATTTTAGGTAATGAGCAGTTCTTC	CASSILGNEQFF
TRBD2	TRBV7-9	-	TRBJ2-3	TGTGCCAGCAGCGCGTACACCCGGTCTAGCGGGGGATACACAGATACGCAGTATTTT	CASSAYTRSSGGYTDTQYF
-	TRBV28	-	TRBJ1-1	TGTGCCAGCAGTTTGTATCTCAGCAAACCTGAAGCTTTCTTT	CASSLYLSKPEAFF
TRBD2	TRBV9	-	TRBJ2-3	TGTGCCAGCAGCGCTTACACGGGGGGAGATACGCAGTATTTT	CASSAYTGGDTQYF
-	TRBV30	-	TRBJ1-2	TGTGGCGGGGGAGACTATGGCTACACCTTC	CGGGDYGYTF
-	TRBV4-3	-	TRBJ2-1	TGCGCCAGCAGCCAAGGGCAGGGTGTCGGGGTCTACAATGAGCAGTTCTTC	CASSQGQGVGVYNEQFF